Listed here are 27 T cell receptor beta chains from one sample, sequenced in a study of vaccination effects on CD4 cells after COVID-19. Pools of viral peptides were used by the ViraFEST assay to expand antigen-specific CD4+ T cells ahead of sequencing. Subsequent to 10 days of culture, CD4+ T cells were isolated. Neither prior SARS-CoV-2 infection nor positive nucleocapsid antibodies were present in the vaccine recipients. This table comes from immunoSEQ multiplex PCR, and its TCRdb copy is limited to in-frame clones, with some not included. The sample holds 71,000 or so clones, approximately 79% seen once. No antigens are known for them. The sequencing used CD4+ T cells from PBMCs cultured with HCoV-OC43 spike peptides, collected before COVID-19 vaccination. Subset meaning: HCoV-OC43 spike overlapping peptide pool stimulation. The source of these receptors is a human donor who received a COVID-19 vaccine.

The chain couples TRBV2 to TRBJ2-3; D tentatively reads TRBD1 or TRBD2 (5 bases each). The germline V and J ends were trimmed by 6 bases and 0 bases, with 13 bases remaining between them. The CDR3 loop spans 15 amino acids. The V gene's germline CDR1 is SNHLY and CDR2 FYNNEI. The CDR3 reads CASSEMGVSTDTQYF. CDR3 in DNA: TGTGCCAGCAGCGAAATGGGGGTTAGCACAGATACGCAGTATTTT.

CDR3 sequence: CASSLPYYEQYV. In DNA form, the CDR3 reads TGTGCCAGCAGCTTGCCCTATTACGAGCAGTACGTC. The chain combines TRBV11-2 with TRBJ2-7, with unresolved D. Germline V CDR1 and CDR2: SGHAT, FQNNGV. The CDR3 consists of 12 residues. V was trimmed by 3 bases and J by 4 bases, leaving 7 bases between them.

This rearrangement joins TRBV28 to TRBJ2-7; D may be TRBD1 (6 bases). V lost 6 bases and J lost 0, with 12 bases in between. The germline CDR1 and CDR2 sequences are MDHEN and SYDVKM. This CDR3 contains 14 residues. The CDR3 is CASSRADSSYEQYV. The CDR3 nucleotides read TGTGCCAGCAGCCGAGCGGACAGCTCCTACGAGCAGTACGTC.

The chain employs TRBV28 and TRBJ1-4; no definite D call. Germline lookup yields CDR1 MDHEN and CDR2 SYDVKM. V was trimmed by 2 bases and J by 8 bases, leaving 18 bases between them. The CDR3 has 16 amino acids. Here the CDR3 reads CASSLTGLGYREKLFF. As DNA, the CDR3 is TGTGCCAGCAGTTTAACTGGGCTTGGGTATCGGGAAAAACTGTTTTTT.

The CDR3: CASSDRTGVDTQYF. Written as DNA, the CDR3 is TGTGCCAGCAGCGACCGGACAGGGGTAGATACGCAGTATTTT. The chain recombines TRBV9 with TRBJ2-3, with TRBD1 identical over 9 bases. From germline, CDR1 is SGDLS and CDR2 YYNGEE. The CDR3 runs 14 residues. Trimming cost V 3 bases and J 5 bases; bases outside gene matches: 4.

This clone was detected only a few times. The chain uses TRBV2 and TRBJ2-7, with TRBD1 as a possible D gene (7 bases). Germline assignment: CDR1 SNHLY and CDR2 FYNNEI. The V end was cut by 7 bases, the J end by 4 bases, with 8 bases between. The length of the CDR3 is 11 residues. The CDR3 sequence is CASTGGYEQYV. DNA of the CDR3: TGTGCCAGCACAGGGGGGTACGAGCAGTACGTC.

The rearrangement joins TRBV7-2 to TRBJ2-2; D may correspond to TRBD1 or TRBD2 (5 bases each). The germline V gene encodes CDR1 SGHTA and CDR2 FQGNSA. V gave up 7 bases and J gave up 7 bases, with 19 bases separating them. CDR3 length: 15 amino acids. The CDR3 DNA reads as TGTGCCAGCAAGCGGCCAGGGTATCGAAACGGGGAGCTGTTTTTT. This translates into CASKRPGYRNGELFF.

This clone was seen more than once but under ten times. V and J are TRBV18 and TRBJ1-4, with D perhaps TRBD1 (5 bases). Per the germline V gene, CDR1 is KGHSH and CDR2 is LQKENI. This CDR3 has 15 amino acids. Trimming cost V 6 bases and J 6 bases, with 17 bases left between them. Here the CDR3 reads CASSDQGQGHEKLFF. The CDR3 region has the DNA TGTGCCAGCTCCGACCAGGGCCAGGGACATGAAAAACTGTTTTTT.

V and J are TRBV10-3 and TRBJ2-3, with unresolved D. Germline CDR1 ENHRY, CDR2 SYGVKD. CDR3 length: 14 residues. Trimming took 6 bases from V and 0 from J, leaving 10 bases between them. CDR3 coding DNA: TGTGCCATCAGGGATAGCAGAAGCACAGATACGCAGTATTTT. Amino acid sequence: CAIRDSRSTDTQYF.

The chain combines TRBV2 with TRBJ2-7; D gene uncertain. The germline CDR1 and CDR2 sequences are SNHLY and FYNNEI. V was clipped by 3 bases and J by 3 bases, with 9 bases between them. The CDR3 has 13 amino acids. The CDR3 region has the DNA TGTGCCAGCAGTGACGTGTTCAGCTACGAGCAGTACGTC. Encoded protein: CASSDVFSYEQYV.

V usage is TRBV19 and J usage is TRBJ1-2; D gene unclear. CDR1 is LNHDA, CDR2 SQIVND, per germline (reference sequence). The CDR3 extends over 14 amino acids. V was pared by 7 bases and J by 8 bases, with 20 bases between. The CDR3, as DNA: TGTGCCAGTAATTTAGGGCAGAGAGCTCTCGGCTACACCTTC. Translated, it gives CASNLGQRALGYTF.

The gene calls are TRBV5-1 and TRBJ1-5, with D possibly matching TRBD1 (5 bases). Germline V gives CDR1 SGHRS, CDR2 YFSETQ. V shed 5 bases and J shed 0 bases, with 12 bases lying between them. This CDR3 comprises 15 residues. CDR3 amino acids: CASSPDGGSNQPQHF. The CDR3 DNA sequence: TGCGCCAGCAGTCCGGATGGGGGTAGCAATCAGCCCCAGCATTTT.

V gene TRBV18 combines with J gene TRBJ2-1; D not resolved. The CDR3 is 17 amino acids. Germline CDR1 KGHSH, CDR2 LQKENI. V was pared by 2 bases and J by 3 bases, with 17 bases between. CDR3 region: CASSPYGPQRSYNEQFF. CDR3 DNA: TGTGCCAGCTCACCATATGGCCCCCAAAGGAGCTACAATGAGCAGTTCTTC.

V is TRBV18 and J is TRBJ1-4, with D possibly matching TRBD1 (5 bases). The CDR3 runs to 17 residues. CDR1 and CDR2 from the germline V gene are KGHSH and LQKENI. Trimming cost V 4 bases and J 0 bases, with 15 bases left between them. The CDR3 DNA sequence: TGTGCCAGCTCACGAGGGGTCTCAGCGGCAACTAATGAAAAACTGTTTTTT. Encoded protein: CASSRGVSAATNEKLFF. Combining the CDR3 with reference TRBV18 and TRBJ1-4 gives the whole variable domain NAGVMQNPRHLVRRRGQEARLRCSPMKGHSHVYWYRQLPEEGLKFMVYLQKENIIDESGMPKERFSAEFPKEGPSILRIQQVVRGDSAAYFCASSRGVSAATNEKLFFGSGTQLSVL.

This clone appeared a few times. The chain is built from TRBV10-3 and TRBJ1-3; no clear D gene. Germline V gives CDR1 ENHRY, CDR2 SYGVKD. The length of the CDR3 is 12 residues. V lost 8 bases to trimming and J lost 4 bases, with 9 bases between them. CDR3 amino acids: CAIRLPGNTIYF. CDR3 bases: TGTGCCATCCGACTACCCGGAAACACCATATATTTT.

The V and J genes are TRBV12-3 or TRBV12-4 and TRBJ1-2; D is ambiguous. V lost 2 bases and J lost 4, with 5 bases in between. The length of the CDR3 is 12 residues. The CDR3 nucleotides read TGTGCCAGCAGTTTACAATCCTATGGCTACACCTTC. The encoded protein is CASSLQSYGYTF.

The chain couples TRBV9 to TRBJ2-2; 7 positions match TRBD1. V shed 0 bases, J shed 2 bases, and the junction held 7 bases outside the gene matches. Germline V gives CDR1 SGDLS, CDR2 YYNGEE. The CDR3 has 17 residues. CDR3 sequence reads: CASSVEVGGLNTGELFF. CDR3 DNA sequence: TGTGCCAGCAGCGTAGAGGTAGGGGGCCTTAACACCGGGGAGCTGTTTTTT.

This clone has just a few counts. The chain recombines TRBV4-3 with TRBJ2-2; the D is unclear. Per germline, CDR1 LGHNA and CDR2 YSLEER. The CDR3 is 14 amino acids. The V end lost 1 base, the J end lost 2 bases, and 5 bases lay between the germline ends. The CDR3 protein is CASSQVDNTGELFF. DNA for the CDR3: TGCGCCAGCAGCCAAGTAGACAACACCGGGGAGCTGTTTTTT.

The sample holds a few counts of this clone. V and J are TRBV28 and TRBJ2-7; D unclear. V was pared by 4 bases and J by 5 bases, with 9 bases between. Germline V CDR1 and CDR2: MDHEN, SYDVKM. The CDR3 loop spans 12 amino acids. The CDR3 DNA sequence: TGTGCCAGCAGTTCAGTGTTGCACGAGCAGTACGTC. Protein sequence: CASSSVLHEQYV.

V is TRBV28 and J is TRBJ1-4; D call uncertain. CDR3 size: 13 residues. Germline loops: CDR1 MDHEN, CDR2 SYDVKM. Trimming pared 3 bases from V and 4 bases from J, leaving 6 bases between. The CDR3 region has the DNA TGTGCCAGCAGTTTTCCTATTAATGAAAAACTGTTTTTT. It yields the protein CASSFPINEKLFF.

The CDR3: CASSLGRAGLAKNIQYF. DNA of the CDR3: TGTGCCAGCAGCTTAGGCCGTGCCGGTCTAGCCAAAAACATTCAGTACTTC. This sequence joins TRBV13 and TRBJ2-4; D gene unclear. CDR3 size: 17 residues. CDR1 PRHDT and CDR2 FYEKMQ come from the germline V gene (reference sequence). Between the trimmed V and J ends, which lost 0 bases and 0 bases, there was a span of 12 bases.

The chain employs TRBV18 and TRBJ1-1; 10 bases fit TRBD1. This CDR3 has 16 residues. V trimming: 3 bases; J trimming: 1 base; junction bases outside the gene matches: 5. CDR1 and CDR2 from the germline V gene are KGHSH and LQKENI. This CDR3 reads CASSPLTGGENTEAFF. DNA for the CDR3: TGTGCCAGCTCACCGTTGACAGGGGGCGAGAACACTGAAGCTTTCTTT. Full variable domain (remainder filled in from reference TRBV18 and TRBJ1-1): NAGVMQNPRHLVRRRGQEARLRCSPMKGHSHVYWYRQLPEEGLKFMVYLQKENIIDESGMPKERFSAEFPKEGPSILRIQQVVRGDSAAYFCASSPLTGGENTEAFFGQGTRLTVV.

The chain has TRBV11-2 and TRBJ2-3; 7 bases are a match to TRBD2. V lost 1 base and J lost 4; bases outside the gene matches: 11. The CDR3 extends over 17 amino acids. CDR1 is SGHAT and CDR2 is FQNNGV in the germline V gene. The CDR3 spells CASSLGLSMGGADTQYF. CDR3 in DNA: TGTGCCAGCAGCTTAGGGCTGTCTATGGGGGGGGCAGATACGCAGTATTTT.

This clone was seen only a few times. The rearrangement uses TRBV6-5 and TRBJ1-5; D is ambiguous. Trimming pared 5 bases from V and 6 bases from J, leaving 17 bases between. Germline CDR1 reads MNHEY; CDR2 reads SVGAGI. This CDR3 has 15 amino acids. The CDR3 nucleotides are TGTGCCAGCAGTACGGGCCGAAGCGGACGTCAGCCCCAGCATTTT. Translation: CASSTGRSGRQPQHF.

This clone occurred a few times. This rearrangement joins TRBV6-2 or TRBV6-3 to TRBJ1-6, with D unresolved. V lost 4 bases, J lost 4 bases, and 11 bases lay in between. The CDR3 contains 15 residues. From germline, CDR1 is MNHEY and CDR2 SVGEGT. In nucleotides, the CDR3 is TGTGCCAGCAGTTCCGTTGGGCAGTATAATTCACCCCTCCACTTT. It translates to CASSSVGQYNSPLHF.

The genes are TRBV28 and TRBJ2-1, with 9 bases aligning to TRBD1. The V gene's germline CDR1 is MDHEN and CDR2 SYDVKM. The CDR3 extends over 14 amino acids. J was trimmed by 6 bases and V by 5 bases; bases with no gene match: 5. The CDR3 region has the DNA TGTGCCAGCAGTCCGTACAGGGGGCTCAATGAGCAGTTCTTC. Translating gives CASSPYRGLNEQFF. Variable domain in full (rest from reference TRBV28 and TRBJ2-1): DVKVTQSSRYLVKRTGEKVFLECVQDMDHENMFWYRQDPGLGLRLIYFSYDVKMKEKGDIPEGYSVSREKKERFSLILESASTNQTSMYLCASSPYRGLNEQFFGPGTRLTVL.

The chain links TRBV7-9 to TRBJ2-3, with 9 bases that match TRBD2. The germline V gene has CDR1 SEHNR and CDR2 FQNEAQ (reference sequence). With 2 bases clipped from V and 0 bases from J, the junction kept 3 bases outside the gene matches. This CDR3 has 16 amino acids. The CDR3 DNA reads TGTGCCAGCAGCTTACTAGCGGGGTCTAGCACAGATACGCAGTATTTT. It is translated as CASSLLAGSSTDTQYF.